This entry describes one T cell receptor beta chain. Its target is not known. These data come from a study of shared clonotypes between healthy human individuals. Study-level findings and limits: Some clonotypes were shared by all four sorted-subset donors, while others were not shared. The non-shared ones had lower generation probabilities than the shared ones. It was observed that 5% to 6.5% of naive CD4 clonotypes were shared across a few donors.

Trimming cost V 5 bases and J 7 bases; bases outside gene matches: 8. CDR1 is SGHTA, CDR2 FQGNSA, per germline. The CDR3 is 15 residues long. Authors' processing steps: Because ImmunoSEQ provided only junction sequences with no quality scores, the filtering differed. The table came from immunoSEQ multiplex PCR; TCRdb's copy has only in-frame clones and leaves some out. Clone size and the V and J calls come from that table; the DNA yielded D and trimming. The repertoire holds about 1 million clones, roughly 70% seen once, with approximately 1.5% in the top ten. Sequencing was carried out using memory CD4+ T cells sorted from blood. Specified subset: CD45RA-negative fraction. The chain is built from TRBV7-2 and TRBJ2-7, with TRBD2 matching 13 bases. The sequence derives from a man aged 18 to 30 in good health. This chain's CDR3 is CASSPPGLAGSEQYF. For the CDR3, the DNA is TGTGCCAGCAGCCCACCGGGACTAGCGGGATCGGAGCAGTACTTC.